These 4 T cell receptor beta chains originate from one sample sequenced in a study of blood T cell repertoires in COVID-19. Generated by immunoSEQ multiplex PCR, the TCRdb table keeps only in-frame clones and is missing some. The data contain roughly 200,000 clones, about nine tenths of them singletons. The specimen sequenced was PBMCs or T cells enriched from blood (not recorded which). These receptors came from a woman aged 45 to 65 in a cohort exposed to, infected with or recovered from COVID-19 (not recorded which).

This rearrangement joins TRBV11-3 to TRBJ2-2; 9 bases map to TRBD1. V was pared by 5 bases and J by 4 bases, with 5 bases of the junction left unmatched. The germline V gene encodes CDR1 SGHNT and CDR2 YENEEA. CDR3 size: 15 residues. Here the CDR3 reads CASSPTGGSTGELFF. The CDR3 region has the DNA TGTGCCAGCAGCCCTACAGGGGGCAGCACCGGGGAGCTGTTTTTT.

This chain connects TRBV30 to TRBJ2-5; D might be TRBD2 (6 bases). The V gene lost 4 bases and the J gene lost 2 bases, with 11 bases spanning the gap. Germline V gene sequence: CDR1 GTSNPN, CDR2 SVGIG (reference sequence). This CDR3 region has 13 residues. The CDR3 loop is CAWIGSLQETQYF. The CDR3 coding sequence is TGTGCCTGGATCGGGAGCCTACAAGAGACCCAGTACTTC.

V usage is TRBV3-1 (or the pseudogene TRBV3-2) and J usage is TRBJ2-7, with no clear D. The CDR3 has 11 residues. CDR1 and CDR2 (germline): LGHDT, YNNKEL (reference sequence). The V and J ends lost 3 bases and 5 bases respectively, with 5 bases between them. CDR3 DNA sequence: TGTGCCAGCAGCCAGGGCCACGAGCAGTACTTC. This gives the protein CASSQGHEQYF.

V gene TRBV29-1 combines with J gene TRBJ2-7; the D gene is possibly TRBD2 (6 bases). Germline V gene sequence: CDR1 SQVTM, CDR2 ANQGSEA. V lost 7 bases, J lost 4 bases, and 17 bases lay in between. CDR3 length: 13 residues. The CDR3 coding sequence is TGCAGCGCCGCTCCCCCGGGGAGGTACGAGCAGTACTTC. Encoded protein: CSAAPPGRYEQYF.